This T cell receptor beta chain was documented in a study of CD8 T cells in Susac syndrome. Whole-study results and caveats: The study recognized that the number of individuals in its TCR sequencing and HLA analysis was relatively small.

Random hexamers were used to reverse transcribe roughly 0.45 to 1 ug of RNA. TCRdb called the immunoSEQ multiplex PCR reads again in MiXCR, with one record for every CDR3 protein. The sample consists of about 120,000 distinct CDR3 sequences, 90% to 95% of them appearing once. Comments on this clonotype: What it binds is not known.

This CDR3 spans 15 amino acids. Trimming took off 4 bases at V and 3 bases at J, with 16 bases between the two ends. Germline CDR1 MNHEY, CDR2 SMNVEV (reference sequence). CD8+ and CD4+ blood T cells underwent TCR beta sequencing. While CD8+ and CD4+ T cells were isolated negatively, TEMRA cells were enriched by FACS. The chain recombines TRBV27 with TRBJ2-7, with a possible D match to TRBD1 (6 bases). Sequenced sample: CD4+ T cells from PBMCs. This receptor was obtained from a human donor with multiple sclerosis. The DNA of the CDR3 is TGTGCCAGCAGTTCCCGACAGGTCTTCTACTACGAGCAGTACTTC. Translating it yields CASSSRQVFYYEQYF.